A single sample gave rise to the 26 T cell receptor beta chains below, sequenced in a study of blood T cell repertoires in COVID-19. Sequencing was performed with immunoSEQ multiplex PCR; in TCRdb, only in-frame clones are kept and a portion is missing. The table records around 200,000 clones, about 85% of them present only once. Sequencing was done on a sample of peripheral blood. These receptors were taken from a woman aged 80 or over with acute or convalescent COVID-19.

In this sample, this clone turned up once. The J gene is TRBJ2-3, the V gene TRBV11-2; 9 bases agree with TRBD2. V was clipped by 10 bases and J by 4 bases; unmatched bases: 12. From germline, CDR1 is SGHAT and CDR2 FQNNGV. This CDR3 is 15 amino acids long. The CDR3 DNA reads as TGTGCCACCGGTCTGCGGGGGGGGGTCTCAGATACGCAGTATTTT. As protein: CATGLRGGVSDTQYF. Filled out from reference TRBV11-2 and TRBJ2-3, the complete variable domain reads EAGVAQSPRYKIIEKRQSVAFWCNPISGHATLYWYQQILGQGPKLLIQFQNNGVVDDSQLPKDRFSAERLKGVDSTLKIQPAKLEDSAVYLCATGLRGGVSDTQYFGPGTRLTVL.

The gene calls are TRBV6-6 and TRBJ2-1; 10 bases match TRBD2. Germline V gene data show CDR1 as MNHNY and CDR2 as SVGAGI (reference sequence). The CDR3 spans 16 residues. The trim removed 5 bases at V and 9 bases at J, leaving 13 bases unmatched. CDR3 DNA: TGTGCCAGCAGTAACCTAGCGGGAGCCGAGTTAGGTGAGCAGTTCTTC. As protein: CASSNLAGAELGEQFF.

This chain joins TRBV9 and TRBJ1-2; TRBD1 matches 7 bases. Germline assignment: CDR1 SGDLS and CDR2 YYNGEE. V was pared by 0 bases and J by 8 bases, with 7 bases of the junction left unmatched. CDR3 length: 14 residues. CDR3 bases: TGTGCCAGCAGCGTAGCTCAACAGGGGAGCGGCTACACCTTC. Its protein product is CASSVAQQGSGYTF.

The chain links TRBV7-2 to TRBJ2-6, with TRBD2 matching 7 bases. V gave up 6 bases and J gave up 3 bases; unmatched junction bases: 14. From germline, CDR1 is SGHTA and CDR2 FQGNSA. The CDR3 loop spans 18 amino acids. The CDR3 sequence: CASRANGGVFSGANVLTF. The CDR3 DNA is TGTGCCAGCAGGGCCAATGGGGGGGTTTTTAGTGGGGCCAACGTCCTGACTTTC.

The chain is built from TRBV3-1 (or the pseudogene TRBV3-2) and TRBJ2-1, with TRBD1 matching 9 bases. Germline lookup yields CDR1 LGHDT and CDR2 YNNKEL (reference sequence). V lost 6 bases and J lost 0; bases outside the gene matches: 0. The length of the CDR3 is 14 residues. The CDR3 here is CASRQGASYNEQFF. DNA of the CDR3: TGTGCCAGCAGACAGGGGGCCTCCTACAATGAGCAGTTCTTC.

The V call is TRBV19, the J call TRBJ1-5; TRBD1 matches 9 bases. V lost 3 bases, J lost 0 bases, and 3 bases stayed unmatched. The germline CDR1 and CDR2 sequences are LNHDA and SQIVND (reference sequence). CDR3 length equals 16 residues. CDR3: CASSMLGQGSNQPQHF. The CDR3 DNA is TGTGCCAGTAGTATGCTGGGACAGGGTAGCAATCAGCCCCAGCATTTT. The whole variable domain, filled in from reference TRBV19 and TRBJ1-5, reads DGGITQSPKYLFRKEGQNVTLSCEQNLNHDAMYWYRQDPGQGLRLIYYSQIVNDFQKGDIAEGYSVSREKKESFPLTVTSAQKNPTAFYLCASSMLGQGSNQPQHFGDGTRLSIL.

The chain links TRBV5-4 to TRBJ1-2, with D uncertain. The V gene lost 1 base and the J gene lost 6 bases, with 7 bases spanning the gap. CDR3 length equals 12 residues. CDR1 is SGHNT and CDR2 is YYREEE in the germline V gene (reference sequence). This CDR3 reads CASSLPLDGYTF. CDR3 nucleotides: TGTGCCAGCAGCTTGCCCCTTGATGGCTACACCTTC.

This chain uses TRBV29-1 with TRBJ2-5; 8 bases line up with TRBD1. V shed 6 bases and J 2 bases; nucleotides not matched to a gene: 8. The CDR3 sequence is 14 residues long. The germline V gene has CDR1 SQVTM and CDR2 ANQGSEA. The CDR3: CSVVGQGSQETQYF. In DNA, the CDR3 is TGCAGCGTAGTTGGACAGGGCTCACAAGAGACCCAGTACTTC.

The chain employs TRBV10-3 and TRBJ1-2; 7 bases are shared with TRBD1. The CDR3 runs to 15 residues. Germline assignment: CDR1 ENHRY and CDR2 SYGVKD. J lost 5 bases, V lost 7 bases, and 13 bases had no gene match. In nucleotides, the CDR3 is TGTGCCATCACCGGGGGCGCTGGGGACAGTTATGGCTACACCTTC. Amino acids: CAITGGAGDSYGYTF.

The genes are TRBV15 and TRBJ1-1; D remains ambiguous. The CDR3 is 13 amino acids. Germline values: CDR1 LNHNV, CDR2 YYDKDF (reference sequence). The V and J ends lost 6 bases and 0 bases respectively, with 8 bases between them. The CDR3 bases are TGTGCCACCAGTGTACAACTGAACACTGAAGCTTTCTTT. This encodes CATSVQLNTEAFF.

The chain couples TRBV7-9 to TRBJ2-2, with TRBD1 identical over 9 bases. The germline gives CDR1 SEHNR, CDR2 FQNEAQ (reference sequence). Losses at the gene ends were 4 bases for V and 2 bases for J; bases not matched to a gene: 5. CDR3 length: 16 residues. This CDR3 reads CASSSQTGGNTGELFF. CDR3 nucleotides: TGTGCCAGCAGCTCACAGACAGGGGGTAACACCGGGGAGCTGTTTTTT.

The genes are TRBV4-3 and TRBJ2-2; tentative D call: TRBD2 (6 bases). The length of the CDR3 is 15 residues. V gave up 1 base and J gave up 4 bases, with 10 bases separating them. Germline-derived CDR1 and CDR2 are LGHNA and YSLEER. CDR3 residues: CASSQGVRGTGELFF. The CDR3 bases are TGCGCCAGCAGCCAAGGGGTGCGGGGCACCGGGGAGCTGTTTTTT.

This clone was recorded only once. The chain links TRBV29-1 to TRBJ1-2, with 12 bases aligning to TRBD1. This CDR3 comprises 15 residues. The V gene's germline CDR1 is SQVTM and CDR2 ANQGSEA. V lost 7 bases to trimming and J lost 0 bases; unmatched junction nucleotides: 6. The CDR3 protein is CSARDRGLANYGYTF. In nucleotides, the CDR3 is TGCAGCGCACGGGACAGGGGGCTCGCTAACTATGGCTACACCTTC.

This chain links TRBV25-1 with TRBJ2-5, with 8 nucleotides matching TRBD2. CDR3 length: 13 residues. Germline trimming cut 8 bases from V and 5 bases from J; bases unmatched to any gene: 7. CDR1 and CDR2 from the germline V gene are MGHDK and SYGVNS. The CDR3: CASAAGAVETQYF. As DNA, the CDR3 is TGTGCCAGCGCAGCGGGAGCGGTGGAGACCCAGTACTTC. Drawing the rest from reference TRBV25-1 and TRBJ2-5, the complete variable domain is EADIYQTPRYLVIGTGKKITLECSQTMGHDKMYWYQQDPGMELHLIHYSYGVNSTEKGDLSSESTVSRIRTEHFPLTLESARPSHTSQYLCASAAGAVETQYFGPGTRLLVL.

This chain links TRBV27 with TRBJ2-7; 9 bases are shared with TRBD2. The length of the CDR3 is 18 residues. CDR1 and CDR2 (germline): MNHEY, SMNVEV (reference sequence). V lost 6 bases and J lost 0; bases outside the gene matches: 15. CDR3 nucleotide sequence: TGTGCCAGCAGGGAAAACCCGGGACTAGCTCTTATCTCCTACGAGCAGTACTTC. Amino acids: CASRENPGLALISYEQYF.

The chain is built from TRBV5-8 and TRBJ1-1; D is uncertain. This CDR3 has 15 residues. In germline, CDR1 is SGHTS, CDR2 YDEGEE. Trimming removed 2 bases at V and 0 bases at J, with 11 bases between. The CDR3 region is CASSFRRLMNTEAFF. The DNA of the CDR3 is TGTGCCAGCAGCTTTCGGAGACTAATGAACACTGAAGCTTTCTTT. Drawing the rest from reference TRBV5-8 and TRBJ1-1, the complete variable domain is EAGVTQSPTHLIKTRGQQATLRCSPISGHTSVYWYQQALGLGLQFLLWYDEGEERNRGNFPPRFSGRQFPNYSSELNVNALELEDSALYLCASSFRRLMNTEAFFGQGTRLTVV.

This clone was observed a few times. The rearrangement joins TRBV9 to TRBJ2-7, with D unclear. Deletions cut 4 bases from V and 2 bases from J, with 13 bases between. CDR1 is SGDLS, CDR2 YYNGEE, per germline. The CDR3 has 14 amino acids. CDR3 sequence (DNA): TGTGCCAGCAGCCCCCCCCAGGCCACCTACGAGCAGTACTTC. Translated, it gives CASSPPQATYEQYF.

The chain recombines TRBV5-6 with TRBJ1-5, with no clear D. Germline values: CDR1 SGHDT, CDR2 YYEEEE. V gave up 2 bases and J gave up 5 bases, with 8 bases separating them. The CDR3 covers 13 residues. The CDR3 loop reads CASSFHRDQPQHF. CDR3 nucleotide sequence: TGTGCCAGCAGCTTTCACCGGGATCAGCCCCAGCATTTT.

The CDR3 spells CASSQNPDTQYF. The CDR3 bases are TGTGCCAGCAGCCAGAACCCAGATACGCAGTATTTT. The chain joins TRBV9 to TRBJ2-3; D gene uncertain. The CDR3 spans 12 residues. Trimming pared 4 bases from V and 4 bases from J, leaving 7 bases between. CDR1 is SGDLS, CDR2 YYNGEE, per germline.

V is TRBV5-1 and J is TRBJ2-5; D not certain. The germline V gene encodes CDR1 SGHRS and CDR2 YFSETQ. The CDR3 consists of 14 residues. Trimming stripped 1 base from V and 2 bases from J, with 9 bases between. The CDR3 DNA is TGCGCCAGCAGCTTGACAGTTCCTCAAGAGACCCAGTACTTC. Residues: CASSLTVPQETQYF.

Concerning this clone itself: One end of the junction is discordant with germline, which a read error may explain. The chain recombines TRBV7-7 with TRBJ1-3; D may be TRBD1 (6 bases). This CDR3 spans 13 amino acids. The germline V gene has CDR1 SSHAT and CDR2 FNYEAQ (reference sequence). The DNA for the CDR3 is TGTGCTAGCAGCCAAGACAGGGGAAACACCATATATTTT. Protein sequence: CASSQDRGNTIYF.

The chain has TRBV3-1 (or the pseudogene TRBV3-2) and TRBJ2-2; D possibly corresponds to TRBD1 (5 bases). Germline V CDR1 and CDR2: LGHDT, YNNKEL (reference sequence). The V end lost 2 bases, the J end lost 6 bases, and 16 bases lay between the germline ends. This CDR3 comprises 16 residues. The CDR3 loop is CASSQRNRLEAGELFF. CDR3 DNA sequence: TGTGCCAGCAGCCAAAGGAACAGGCTCGAGGCCGGGGAGCTGTTTTTT.

This clone came up once. Distinct nucleotide sequences in the sample also encode this CDR3. V and J are TRBV5-1 and TRBJ2-7, with TRBD1 matching 9 bases. V trimming: 0 bases; J trimming: 2 bases; junction bases outside the gene matches: 0. The CDR3 length is 14 residues. CDR1 and CDR2 (germline): SGHRS, YFSETQ. This CDR3 is CASSLGQGAYEQYF. The CDR3 DNA reads as TGCGCCAGCAGCTTGGGACAGGGGGCCTACGAGCAGTACTTC.

This chain links TRBV5-4 with TRBJ2-6, with 7 positions matching TRBD2. The CDR3 consists of 18 residues. In germline, CDR1 is SGHNT, CDR2 YYREEE (reference sequence). After removal of 4 bases from V and 1 base from J, the junction contained 11 bases not matched to a gene. The CDR3: CASSPLGGYISGANVLTF. CDR3 in DNA: TGTGCCAGCAGCCCTTTGGGAGGGTATATTTCTGGGGCCAACGTCCTGACTTTC.

V and J are TRBV5-1 and TRBJ2-2; 7 bases map to TRBD1. Germline V CDR1 and CDR2: SGHRS, YFSETQ. The J segment lost 6 bases and the V segment lost 2 bases, leaving 4 bases of the junction unmatched. The CDR3 totals 14 residues. CDR3 in amino acids: CASSFGQDAGELFF. DNA for the CDR3: TGCGCCAGCAGCTTCGGACAGGACGCCGGGGAGCTGTTTTTT.

J is TRBJ2-3 and V is TRBV10-1, with 8 bases matching TRBD2. Germline CDR1 WNHNN, CDR2 SYGVQD (reference sequence). This CDR3 comprises 14 residues. Trimming at V came to 3 bases and at J to 4 bases, leaving 3 bases not matched to a gene. As DNA, the CDR3 is TGCGCCAGCAGTGAACCAGCGGGAGCAGATACGCAGTATTTT. It codes for CASSEPAGADTQYF.